This TCR beta chain is drawn from a study of metastatic and nonmetastatic thyroid tumors. On the study more broadly: Where malignant and benign thyroid patients were concerned, repertoires were compared across blood and tumor or nodule tissue.

The study, taken as a whole, reports: Significantly higher TCR beta diversity was reportedly seen in malignant thyroid tumors than benign nodules, in blood and tumor.

Original data processing: The authors used CDR3 differences across clinicopathological groups to build a distant-metastasis classifier for papillary thyroid cancer. TCRdb re-called the PCR reads with MiXCR. TCRdb's processing, not the study's, gives the V and J calls here. The data contain over 50,000 clones, roughly 30% of them singletons. No patient had received any treatment before thyroid surgery. CDR1 is MNHEY, CDR2 SMNVEV, per germline (reference sequence). V was clipped by 7 bases and J by 8 bases; unmatched bases: 13. The CDR3 loop spans 15 amino acids. In this sample, this clone turned up a few times. No antigen is known for it.

The clonotype originates from a female donor with papillary thyroid cancer or a benign thyroid nodule (not recorded which). Some clones in this sample may be carry-over from other donors' samples. The chain recombines TRBV27 with TRBJ2-1, with 8 bases lining up with TRBD2. The sequenced material came from blood. The CDR3 region is CASTLAPSGGYEQFF. CDR3 sequence (DNA): TGTGCCAGCACCCTAGCCCCCAGCGGGGGCTATGAGCAGTTCTTC.